These 16 T cell receptor beta chains were sequenced from one sample in a study of blood T cell repertoires in COVID-19. This table comes from immunoSEQ multiplex PCR, and its TCRdb copy is limited to in-frame clones, with some not included. The table lists over 250,000 clones, approximately 86% of them singletons. Sequenced input: PBMCs or T cells enriched from blood (not recorded which). Source of these receptors: a woman aged 18-30 years who had recovered from COVID-19.

The chain recombines TRBV3-1 (or the pseudogene TRBV3-2) with TRBJ1-5; D perhaps matches TRBD1 (5 bases). This CDR3 is 13 amino acids long. Germline V gene lookup returns CDR1 LGHDT and CDR2 YNNKEL (reference sequence). V was pared by 4 bases and J by 3 bases, with 7 bases between. DNA for the CDR3: TGTGCCAGCAGCCGACAGACCAATCAGCCCCAGCATTTT. This gives the protein CASSRQTNQPQHF.

The V and J genes are TRBV7-2 and TRBJ1-6; weak D call: TRBD1 (5 bases). The V end lost 5 bases, the J end lost 9 bases, and 20 bases lay between the germline ends. This CDR3 region has 16 residues. Looked up from germline, CDR1 is SGHTA and CDR2 is FQGNSA. In DNA, the CDR3 is TGTGCCAGCAGCGTTAGGGCTTCGGGACTTGCTTCACCCCTCCACTTT. This encodes CASSVRASGLASPLHF.

CDR3 DNA: TGTGCCAGCGGTAATAACCTAGCGGGAGGGCAGACCGGGGAGCTGTTTTTT. It yields the protein CASGNNLAGGQTGELFF. J is TRBJ2-2 and V is TRBV27; 12 bases map to TRBD2. The ends lost 8 bases at V and 5 bases at J; junction bases unmatched: 12. The CDR3 is 17 residues long. The V gene's germline CDR1 is MNHEY and CDR2 SMNVEV (reference sequence).

A single count supports this clone. The chain couples TRBV15 to TRBJ1-2; no clear D gene. Per germline, CDR1 LNHNV and CDR2 YYDKDF (reference sequence). This CDR3 comprises 16 residues. V shed 0 bases and J shed 3 bases, with 14 bases lying between them. Written as DNA, the CDR3 is TGTGCCACCAGCAGAGAGAGGGATCCTCCTCACTATGGCTACACCTTC. It yields the protein CATSRERDPPHYGYTF.

The chain recombines TRBV28 with TRBJ1-1; D may be TRBD1 (5 bases). CDR1 and CDR2 (germline): MDHEN, SYDVKM. The V and J ends lost 5 bases and 4 bases respectively, with 20 bases between them. The length of the CDR3 is 16 residues. CDR3 sequence reads: CASSTQGAVWSTEAFF. In DNA form, the CDR3 reads TGTGCCAGCAGTACTCAAGGGGCTGTTTGGAGCACTGAAGCTTTCTTT.

V usage is TRBV5-6 and J usage is TRBJ2-3; 11 positions match TRBD2. V dropped 4 bases and J dropped 3; count of bases not matched to a gene: 7. This CDR3 comprises 16 residues. From germline, CDR1 is SGHDT and CDR2 YYEEEE. CDR3: CASSPGLAGRTDTQYF. The CDR3 DNA sequence: TGTGCCAGCAGCCCTGGACTAGCGGGTCGTACAGATACGCAGTATTTT.

The chain carries TRBV29-1 and TRBJ2-3, with D perhaps TRBD2 (5 bases). CDR1 is SQVTM, CDR2 ANQGSEA, per germline. This CDR3 comprises 14 residues. Trimming shortened V by 2 bases and J by 4 bases, and 13 bases separated the two germline ends. CDR3 region: CSVESPGVPDTQYF. The DNA of the CDR3 is TGCAGCGTTGAAAGTCCCGGGGTCCCAGATACGCAGTATTTT.

This chain uses TRBV27 with TRBJ1-4; D may be TRBD1 (5 bases). CDR1 MNHEY and CDR2 SMNVEV come from the germline V gene (reference sequence). V dropped 3 bases and J dropped 10 bases, with 9 bases sitting between them. This CDR3 has 12 amino acids. The CDR3 DNA sequence: TGTGCCAGCAGTTTCGGGGGGGGAAAACTGTTTTTT. Protein: CASSFGGGKLFF. Using reference TRBV27 and TRBJ1-4 for the parts outside the CDR3, the full variable domain is EAQVTQNPRYLITVTGKKLTVTCSQNMNHEYMSWYRQDPGLGLRQIYYSMNVEVTDKGDVPEGYKVSRKEKRNFPLILESPSPNQTSLYFCASSFGGGKLFFGSGTQLSVL.

The V call is TRBV4-3, the J call TRBJ2-3; TRBD2 matches at 9 bases. With 0 bases clipped from V and 6 bases from J, the junction kept 10 bases outside the gene matches. Germline lookup yields CDR1 LGHNA and CDR2 YSLEER. The CDR3 extends over 17 amino acids. The CDR3 loop is CASSQEVLAGVGDTQYF. CDR3 sequence (DNA): TGCGCCAGCAGCCAAGAGGTATTAGCGGGAGTGGGGGATACGCAGTATTTT.

The chain couples TRBV19 to TRBJ1-1; TRBD1 matches at 7 bases. Germline CDR1 LNHDA, CDR2 SQIVND (reference sequence). The CDR3 sequence is 15 residues long. V lost 6 bases, J lost 1 base, and 8 bases stayed unmatched. The CDR3 region has the DNA TGTGCCAGTAGGTATAGGGGACAGAGGAACACTGAAGCTTTCTTT. Its translation: CASRYRGQRNTEAFF. The full variable domain, its missing parts supplied by reference TRBV19 and TRBJ1-1, is DGGITQSPKYLFRKEGQNVTLSCEQNLNHDAMYWYRQDPGQGLRLIYYSQIVNDFQKGDIAEGYSVSREKKESFPLTVTSAQKNPTAFYLCASRYRGQRNTEAFFGQGTRLTVV.

As concerns this clone: Additional DNA sequences in this sample encode the identical CDR3. The gene calls are TRBV5-1 and TRBJ1-4; possibly TRBD1 for D (5 bases). CDR1 SGHRS and CDR2 YFSETQ come from the germline V gene. The CDR3 sequence is 14 residues long. V was trimmed by 7 bases and J by 7 bases, leaving 17 bases between them. The CDR3 here is CASSSQGLGEKLFF. The CDR3 DNA is TGCGCCAGCTCCAGTCAGGGTCTGGGTGAAAAACTGTTTTTT. The entire variable domain, with the rest obtained from reference TRBV5-1 and TRBJ1-4, is as follows: KAGVTQTPRYLIKTRGQQVTLSCSPISGHRSVSWYQQTPGQGLQFLFEYFSETQRNKGNFPGRFSGRQFSNSRSEMNVSTLELGDSALYLCASSSQGLGEKLFFGSGTQLSVL.

The chain couples TRBV19 to TRBJ2-7; 9 positions match TRBD2. This CDR3 comprises 14 residues. After removal of 6 bases from V and 0 bases from J, the junction contained 3 bases not matched to a gene. Germline CDR1 LNHDA, CDR2 SQIVND (reference sequence). The CDR3 nucleotides are TGTGCCAGTAGCAGGACTAGCGCCTCCTACGAGCAGTACTTC. Translated: CASSRTSASYEQYF.

V and J are TRBV4-2 and TRBJ2-3; D is undetermined. CDR1 is LGHNA, CDR2 YNFKEQ, per germline. CDR3 length: 16 amino acids. Trimming left V 0 bases short and J 4 bases short, with 14 bases between. CDR3 coding DNA: TGTGCCAGCAGCCAAGAGAGGCGGTTCGACTCAGATACGCAGTATTTT. Protein product: CASSQERRFDSDTQYF.

This clone was detected a few times. This chain uses TRBV29-1 with TRBJ2-5; D ambiguous. Trimming cost V 5 bases and J 4 bases, with 11 bases left between them. There are 12 residues in the CDR3. Per the germline V gene, CDR1 is SQVTM and CDR2 is ANQGSEA. The CDR3 is CSVTRSRETQYF. The CDR3 DNA reads TGCAGCGTTACCCGGAGCCGAGAGACCCAGTACTTC.

This sequence joins TRBV4-3 and TRBJ2-1, with TRBD2 matching over 13 bases. CDR1 and CDR2 (germline): LGHNA, YSLEER. V trimming: 1 base; J trimming: 3 bases; junction bases outside the gene matches: 3. This CDR3 is built from 17 residues. The CDR3 bases are TGCGCCAGCAGCCAAGGACTAGCGGGGGGTTTCTACAATGAGCAGTTCTTC. Translating it yields CASSQGLAGGFYNEQFF.

The V gene is TRBV6-2 or TRBV6-3, the J gene TRBJ2-2, with TRBD1 identical over 9 bases. Germline V gene data show CDR1 as MNHEY and CDR2 as SVGEGT. V lost 5 bases, J lost 8 bases, and 18 bases stayed unmatched. The CDR3 is 18 residues long. CDR3 loop: CASSGSGTGLHRLGELFF. The CDR3 region has the DNA TGTGCCAGCAGTGGATCCGGGACAGGGTTGCACCGTCTGGGGGAGCTGTTTTTT.